This entry is about one T cell receptor beta chain. Which antigen it targets is not known. One base away there is no much larger clone; base qualities are not given. These data are taken from a study of T cell repertoires in ileal Crohn's disease (dated by TCRdb to about 2019). For context, the study as a whole: The median duration of disease was approximately eight years, and at the time of surgery 30% to 35% of patients were active smokers. Every patient underwent surgery because of a complication, which was stricturing disease in roughly 60% and penetrating disease in about 39%. Postoperative therapy was given to about half of the patients, with thiopurines administered to about a dozen patients and anti-TNF agents administered to under 20 patients. TCR repertoire analysis was done in 57 Crohn's disease patients from a prospective multicentre cohort. Running in parallel with the study was a multicentre cohort set up to find predictors of early endoscopic recurrence following ileocolonic resection. A Rutgeerts score higher than i0 was the definition used for endoscopic postoperative recurrence. A total of roughly 170 mucosal samples from 57 patients were sequenced, with samples obtained at several locations on the surgical specimen and at postoperative endoscopy.

For commercial TCRB immunosequencing, about 0.45 micrograms of biopsy DNA were submitted for each sample. Adaptive Biotechnology amplified CDR3 regions from genomic DNA with a two-step multiplex PCR that controlled for amplification bias. Primers covering every V and J gene segment were used in the first PCR, while barcodes and Illumina adapters were added in the second PCR. CDR3 libraries were sequenced on an Illumina instrument. The study's processing was this. Analysis combined the vendor-provided pipelines with custom analysis of raw data in R/Bioconductor under R version 3.3.0. Clonality, which ranges from 0 to 1, was calculated as the inverse of the normalised Shannon entropy across all productive clones. High-frequency clones were defined as the repertoire share of the top 100 clones, retaining only clones passing a 95% confidence test. The Simpson index measured repertoire diversity, and the Morisita-Horn index measured overlap between samples. Entries here come from immuneACCESS through TCRdb and include only in-frame sequences with V and J called. Some clones fail to appear in such tables; in the studies checked, an unresolved V gene covers under half of the shortfall, and the cause of the remainder is unknown. The V and J calls and clone size come from that table; D and trimming were worked out from the DNA. The sample records more than 12,000 clones, 75% to 85% of which are singletons. The ten top clones hold roughly 20% of the sample.

Spanning cysteine to phenylalanine, the CDR3 consists of 13 amino acids. Only CDR3 DNA remains: 39 bases, in frame from the first base. The junction shows trimming of 3 bases on V and 3 bases on J, plus 10 bases between the germline ends. Based on the germline V gene, the CDR1 and CDR2 sequences are SGHRS and YFSETQ. Here is what the overall study found, with its caveats: Mucosal CD4 and CD8 T cells were sorted and sequenced only in a subgroup of patients, the size of which was not stated. Patients who were active smokers at surgery had a significantly higher proportion of clonal expansions than non-smokers (roughly 24% vs 19%, p=0.02). Endoscopic recurrence was linked to a higher percentage of high-frequency clones at surgery, and recurrence occurred in every patient whose clonality exceeded 26.8% (18/57). More high-frequency clones were carried by sorted CD8 T cells than by CD4 T cells, suggesting that mucosal expansions were mainly CD8.

To be eligible, patients had to be adults with ileal or ileocolonic Crohn's disease and an indication for ileocolonic resection. Before DNA extraction, whole ileal mucosal biopsies were kept frozen at -80 degrees C. Genomic DNA was isolated from frozen whole biopsies using a TRizol-based method, and the DNA was quantified with a NanoDrop 2000 spectrophotometer. The receptor chain draws on TRBV5-1 and TRBJ2-7, with a weak D call of TRBD2 (6 bases match). The origin of this receptor is an adult with Crohn's disease. Material for sequencing was ileal tissue. The CDR3 reads CASSSQGGYEQYF. The DNA is TGCGCCAGCAGCTCGCAGGGAGGCTACGAGCAGTACTTC.